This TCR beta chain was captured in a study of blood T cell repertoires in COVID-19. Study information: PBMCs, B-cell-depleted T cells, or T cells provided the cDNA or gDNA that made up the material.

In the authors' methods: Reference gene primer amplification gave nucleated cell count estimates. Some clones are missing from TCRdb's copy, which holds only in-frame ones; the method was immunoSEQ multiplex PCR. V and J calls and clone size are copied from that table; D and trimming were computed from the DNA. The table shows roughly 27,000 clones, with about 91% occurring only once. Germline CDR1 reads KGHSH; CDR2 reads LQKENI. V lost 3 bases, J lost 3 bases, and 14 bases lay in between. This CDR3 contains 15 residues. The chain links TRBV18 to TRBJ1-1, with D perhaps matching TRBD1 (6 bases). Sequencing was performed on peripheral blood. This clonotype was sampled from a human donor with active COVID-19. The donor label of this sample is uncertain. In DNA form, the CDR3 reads TGTGCCAGCTCACCGCGCCAGGGGATCGACACTGAAGCTTTCTTT. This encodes CASSPRQGIDTEAFF.